The 23 T cell receptor beta chains listed next were all sequenced from one sample in a study of OX40 agonist ivuxolimab in advanced cancers. Measured with immunoSEQ multiplex PCR; TCRdb has only the in-frame clones, and not every one. The data show about 70,000 clones, roughly nine tenths seen once. The sample here was CD4+ or CD8+ T cells sorted from blood, taken in a trial of the OX40 agonist ivuxolimab. The receptors shown here come from an adult with an advanced solid tumor such as melanoma, head and neck, liver or kidney cancer.

The gene calls are TRBV7-6 and TRBJ2-2; the match to TRBD1 covers 10 bases. Germline V CDR1 and CDR2: SGHVS, FNYEAQ. The CDR3 runs to 15 residues. The junction had 7 bases not matched to a gene; V was cut back by 8 bases and J by 4 bases. This chain's CDR3 is CASRPTGGFTGELFF. The CDR3 region has the DNA TGTGCCAGCCGCCCGACAGGGGGCTTCACCGGGGAGCTGTTTTTT.

The rearrangement uses TRBV19 and TRBJ2-5; 8 bases match TRBD2. V trimming: 5 bases; J trimming: 5 bases; junction bases outside the gene matches: 7. This CDR3 region has 14 residues. Germline-derived CDR1 and CDR2 are LNHDA and SQIVND (reference sequence). The CDR3 DNA follows: TGTGCCAGTAGTGCCAGCGGGAGTTGGGAGACCCAGTACTTC. It encodes CASSASGSWETQYF.

The rearrangement joins TRBV27 to TRBJ2-2; no clear D. The CDR3 is 13 residues long. The germline V and J ends were trimmed by 0 bases and 7 bases, with 6 bases remaining between them. Germline lookup yields CDR1 MNHEY and CDR2 SMNVEV (reference sequence). The CDR3 sequence is CASSLSVGGELFF. The DNA for the CDR3 is TGTGCCAGCAGTTTATCGGTAGGCGGGGAGCTGTTTTTT.

The chain carries TRBV10-3 and TRBJ2-2; D unresolved. The CDR3 consists of 13 residues. Trimming took 5 bases from V and 7 from J, leaving 11 bases between them. Per germline, CDR1 ENHRY and CDR2 SYGVKD. CDR3 nucleotides: TGTGCCATCAGTTCAGAAATGGGCGGGGAGCTGTTTTTT. Protein product: CAISSEMGGELFF.

The chain uses TRBV6-1 and TRBJ2-3; a possible D gene is TRBD1 (5 bases). CDR1 MNHNS and CDR2 SASEGT come from the germline V gene. CDR3 length: 14 residues. V was trimmed by 8 bases and J by 2 bases, leaving 14 bases between them. CDR3 sequence reads: CASQLQGTTDTQYF. The CDR3 region has the DNA TGTGCCAGCCAATTGCAGGGTACCACAGATACGCAGTATTTT.

For the CDR3, the DNA is TGCGCCAGCAGCCCCTCCGGGACAATTTACGAGCAGTACTTC. This sequence encodes CASSPSGTIYEQYF. This chain uses TRBV5-1 with TRBJ2-7; D is possibly TRBD1 (6 bases). Germline CDR1 is SGHRS and CDR2 is YFSETQ. This CDR3 comprises 14 residues. V lost 4 bases, J lost 4 bases, and 15 bases lay in between.

The chain has TRBV28 and TRBJ2-5; D possibly matches TRBD1 or TRBD2 (5 bases each). CDR3 length equals 14 residues. Deletions cut 1 base from V and 6 bases from J, with 12 bases between. In germline, CDR1 is MDHEN, CDR2 SYDVKM. This chain's CDR3 is CASSLLGRVKTQYF. The CDR3 bases are TGTGCCAGCAGTTTATTGGGACGGGTCAAGACCCAGTACTTC.

The chain is built from TRBV5-6 and TRBJ1-2; the D gene is possibly TRBD1 (6 bases). The CDR3 covers 16 residues. Per the germline V gene, CDR1 is SGHDT and CDR2 is YYEEEE. Deletions cut 1 base from V and 6 bases from J, with 19 bases between. The CDR3 sequence: CASSLRTIQGKDGYTF. For the CDR3, the DNA is TGTGCCAGCAGCTTGAGAACGATCCAGGGGAAGGATGGCTACACCTTC.

The chain couples TRBV6-5 to TRBJ1-2, with D possibly matching TRBD1 (5 bases). CDR1 is MNHEY and CDR2 is SVGAGI in the germline V gene. The germline V and J ends were trimmed by 10 bases and 4 bases, with 10 bases remaining between them. The CDR3 spans 11 residues. CDR3 nucleotide sequence: TGTGCCACCAGAACAGGCTATGGCTACACCTTC. Its protein product is CATRTGYGYTF.

This clone was seen only once. V gene TRBV15 combines with J gene TRBJ2-3; 16 bases fit TRBD2. The CDR3 is 17 amino acids. J gave up 7 bases and V 0 bases, and 4 bases lay outside the gene matches. Germline loops: CDR1 LNHNV, CDR2 YYDKDF (reference sequence). The CDR3 spells CATSREGLAGGRNTQYF. The CDR3, as DNA: TGTGCCACCAGCAGAGAGGGACTAGCGGGAGGGAGGAATACGCAGTATTTT.

The chain joins TRBV30 to TRBJ1-6; D not resolved. This CDR3 spans 14 amino acids. V was cut by 0 bases and J by 7 bases, with 10 bases left in between. Germline assignment: CDR1 GTSNPN and CDR2 SVGIG (reference sequence). In DNA, the CDR3 is TGTGCCTGGAGTGTACACGTCGTGAATTCACCCCTCCACTTT. It codes for CAWSVHVVNSPLHF.

The count of this clone is one. V gene TRBV10-3 combines with J gene TRBJ2-5, with 9 nucleotides matching TRBD2. This CDR3 comprises 14 residues. Germline V CDR1 and CDR2: ENHRY, SYGVKD. Trimming at V came to 10 bases and at J to 5 bases, leaving 11 bases not matched to a gene. The CDR3 DNA is TGTGCCAGCAGAAATAGCGGGAGAGGGGAGACCCAGTACTTC. It yields the protein CASRNSGRGETQYF.

J is TRBJ1-3 and V is TRBV7-9, with D possibly matching TRBD1 (6 bases). Germline V gene lookup returns CDR1 SEHNR and CDR2 FQNEAQ (reference sequence). The CDR3 has 15 residues. The ends were cut back, 6 bases at V and 7 bases at J, with 19 bases in the middle. The CDR3 sequence is CASSSDRPLRNTIYF. DNA for the CDR3: TGTGCCAGCAGTTCCGACAGGCCCCTCAGGAACACCATATATTTT.

The gene calls are TRBV6-5 and TRBJ1-2; 9 nucleotides agree with TRBD1. This CDR3 region has 15 residues. After removal of 6 bases from V and 7 bases from J, the junction contained 12 bases not matched to a gene. From germline, CDR1 is MNHEY and CDR2 SVGAGI. CDR3 nucleotide sequence: TGTGCCAGCAGAGCCACCGGGACAGGGCTCTCTGGCTACACCTTC. It translates to CASRATGTGLSGYTF.

The J gene is TRBJ1-1, the V gene TRBV28; 10 bases match TRBD1. The CDR3 length is 13 residues. CDR1 MDHEN and CDR2 SYDVKM come from the germline V gene. V was pared by 7 bases and J by 7 bases, with 6 bases of the junction left unmatched. The CDR3 loop is CASNRQGASEAFF. CDR3 coding DNA: TGTGCCAGCAACAGACAGGGGGCGAGTGAAGCTTTCTTT.

V usage is TRBV21-1 and J usage is TRBJ1-5. TRBV21-1 is listed as a pseudogene. The CDR3 has 14 amino acids. The CDR3 DNA reads TGTGCCAGCAGCAAAGCGCGGAGGAATCAGCCCCAGCATTTT. Translated: CASSKARRNQPQHF.

The chain has TRBV7-9 and TRBJ1-2, with D possibly TRBD1 on 5 matching bases. V was pared by 6 bases and J by 2 bases, with 19 bases between. There are 16 residues in the CDR3. Germline lookup yields CDR1 SEHNR and CDR2 FQNEAQ (reference sequence). CDR3 region: CASRPSEGKSNYGYTF. CDR3 nucleotide sequence: TGTGCCAGCAGACCCTCCGAGGGGAAATCGAACTATGGCTACACCTTC.

V and J are TRBV5-1 and TRBJ1-1, with D maybe TRBD1 (6 bases). This CDR3 has 15 residues. Germline V gene data show CDR1 as SGHRS and CDR2 as YFSETQ. Trimming took 0 bases from V and 5 from J, leaving 14 bases between them. The CDR3 region is CASSLVPGAYTEAFF. The DNA for the CDR3 is TGCGCCAGCAGCTTGGTTCCGGGGGCTTATACTGAAGCTTTCTTT.

V gene TRBV11-2 combines with J gene TRBJ2-7; D call uncertain. Germline lookup yields CDR1 SGHAT and CDR2 FQNNGV. CDR3 length: 13 amino acids. V was clipped by 0 bases and J by 11 bases, with 14 bases between them. CDR3: CASSLDRNPQEYF. The CDR3 bases are TGTGCCAGCAGCTTAGATCGTAACCCGCAGGAGTACTTC.

This sequence joins TRBV6-6 and TRBJ2-1; TRBD1 matches at 9 bases. The CDR3 has 15 amino acids. From germline, CDR1 is MNHNY and CDR2 SVGAGI (reference sequence). The V segment lost 5 bases and the J segment 4 bases; nucleotides outside the gene matches: 6. The CDR3 coding sequence is TGTGCCAGCAGTATGGACAGGGGAGGTTACAATGAGCAGTTCTTC. This gives the protein CASSMDRGGYNEQFF.

Here the CDR3 DNA reads TGTGCCAGCAGTATGGGACAGGGGACAGATACGCAGTATTTT. Its translation: CASSMGQGTDTQYF. The rearrangement links TRBV6-6 to TRBJ2-3; TRBD1 matches 10 bases. The CDR3 runs 14 residues. With 5 bases clipped from V and 3 bases from J, the junction kept 2 bases outside the gene matches. Germline-derived CDR1 and CDR2 are MNHNY and SVGAGI (reference sequence).

This clone showed up just once. The chain recombines TRBV5-1 with TRBJ1-1; weak D call: TRBD1 (5 bases). The germline gives CDR1 SGHRS, CDR2 YFSETQ. This CDR3 contains 13 residues. V was pared by 5 bases and J by 0 bases, with 8 bases between. The CDR3 DNA is TGCGCCAGCAGTCGGGGCATGAACACTGAAGCTTTCTTT. Translating it yields CASSRGMNTEAFF. The variable domain in full, with the rest retrieved from reference TRBV5-1 and TRBJ1-1, is KAGVTQTPRYLIKTRGQQVTLSCSPISGHRSVSWYQQTPGQGLQFLFEYFSETQRNKGNFPGRFSGRQFSNSRSEMNVSTLELGDSALYLCASSRGMNTEAFFGQGTRLTVV.

This sequence joins TRBV7-9 and TRBJ2-1; 9 bases align to TRBD2. V dropped 5 bases and J dropped 6; count of bases not matched to a gene: 8. The CDR3 extends over 15 amino acids. CDR1 is SEHNR and CDR2 is FQNEAQ in the germline V gene (reference sequence). CDR3 in DNA: TGTGCCAGCAGCCTCGGGCTAGCGGGAATCAATGAGCAGTTCTTC. It codes for CASSLGLAGINEQFF.